The rows below give T cell receptor beta chains drawn from one sample of a study of blood T cell repertoires in COVID-19. Generated by immunoSEQ multiplex PCR, the TCRdb table keeps only in-frame clones and is missing some. The data contain roughly 300,000 clones, 83% of them seen just once; the ten biggest clones take up 8.5% to 9.5%. The sample taken for sequencing was peripheral blood. The receptors were sampled from a woman in her fifties or sixties who had recovered from COVID-19. CDR3s include the opening cysteine and the closing phenylalanine or tryptophan. D genes are given only for firm matches. Rows give clone size only sometimes, using once, few, many, or a class for an expanded clone.

d_call	j_call	clone_size	v_call	cdr3_aa	cdr3_nt
NA	TRBJ1-5	NA	TRBV2	CASSVDRNQPQHF	TGTGCCAGCAGTGTGGACAGAAATCAGCCCCAGCATTTT
TRBD1	TRBJ1-5	NA	TRBV4-1	CASSPPSRDSGPRTDQPQHF	TGCGCCAGCAGCCCACCGTCCCGGGACAGCGGACCGCGGACCGATCAGCCCCAGCATTTT
NA	TRBJ2-7	NA	TRBV7-2	CASSLVTAAGEQYF	TGTGCCAGCAGCTTAGTTACGGCGGCTGGAGAGCAGTACTTC
NA	TRBJ1-1	NA	TRBV19	CASDMSGTEAFF	TGTGCCAGCGATATGTCAGGGACTGAAGCTTTCTTT
NA	TRBJ1-4	NA	TRBV2	CASSAVDEKLFF	TGTGCCAGCAGTGCGGTGGATGAAAAACTGTTTTTT
NA	TRBJ1-5	NA	TRBV19	CASSIEAGDQPQHF	TGTGCCAGTAGTATAGAGGCAGGCGACCAGCCCCAGCATTTT
NA	TRBJ1-3	few	TRBV7-9	CASSLFLRVEETGNTIYF	TGTGCCAGCAGCTTGTTCTTGAGGGTGGAGGAGACTGGAAACACCATATATTTT
NA	TRBJ1-3	NA	TRBV9	CASSARGGASGNTIYF	TGTGCCAGCAGCGCTAGGGGAGGGGCCTCTGGAAACACCATATATTTT
NA	TRBJ2-1	NA	TRBV6-2/TRBV6-3	CASSYVVNEQFF	TGTGCCAGCAGTTATGTAGTTAATGAGCAGTTCTTC
TRBD1	TRBJ1-6	few	TRBV11-2	CASSFETGDNSPLHF	TGTGCCAGCAGCTTTGAGACAGGGGATAATTCACCCCTCCACTTT